The clone carrying this T cell receptor beta chain was seen once. Recruits, aged about 18 to 100 years, lived in roughly 22 US areas. Allocation to cohorts depended on clinical history reported by the participants. Trimming removed 1 base from V and 5 bases from J; junction bases left unmatched: 6. From germline, CDR1 is SGHVS and CDR2 FNYEAQ. The CDR3 length is 16 residues. The data derive from a study of blood T cell repertoires in COVID-19. Study as a whole: PBMCs, B-cell-depleted T cells, or T cells provided the cDNA or gDNA that made up the material.

In the study's own analysis: Estimated nucleated cell counts came from reference gene primer amplification. Using immunoSEQ multiplex PCR, the repertoire was profiled, and TCRdb retains in-frame clones only, with some absent. V and J calls and clone size are those listed in that table; D and trimming were worked out from the DNA. The sample lists some 300,000 clones, roughly 89% occurring once. Sequenced sample: PBMCs or T cells enriched from blood (not recorded which). The chain is built from TRBV7-6 and TRBJ2-2; TRBD2 matches 8 bases. This clonotype was sampled from a woman under 40 who had recovered from COVID-19. This CDR3 is CASSLGGSGTTGELFF. The CDR3 nucleotides read TGTGCCAGCAGCTTAGGTGGTAGCGGGACTACCGGGGAGCTGTTTTTT.